In its sample, the clone carrying this TCR beta chain was seen many times. As yet, its antigen is unknown. The sample originates from a study of post-analysis software for immune sequencing data. The CDR3 loop spans 15 amino acids. V was clipped by 0 bases and J by 6 bases, with 12 bases between them. The germline V gene has CDR1 LNHNV and CDR2 YYDKDF (reference sequence). Unique molecular identifiers featured in each of the TCR beta cDNA libraries. With about 0.85 to 10 million T cells as the source, a few hundred thousand cDNA molecules resulted. In TCRdb, the PCR reads were re-called with MiXCR into one record per CDR3 protein. This sample yields over 250,000 distinct CDR3 sequences, of which 36% are seen a single time; 4% to 5.5% belongs to the top ten. Study outcomes and limitations: Controls showed significantly higher normalized Chao1 diversity than did multiple sclerosis patients. TRBV segments more frequent in patients than in controls numbered five and included TRBV5-6, TRBV5-1 and TRBV20-1.

This sequence originates from a girl aged 5-17 years with multiple sclerosis. J is TRBJ2-1 and V is TRBV15; D gene ambiguous. The sequenced sample consisted of blood. CDR3 in amino acids: CATSRDSPRGNEQFF. CDR3 DNA sequence: TGTGCCACCAGCAGAGATAGCCCGCGAGGCAATGAGCAGTTCTTC.